This TCR beta chain was identified during a study of blood T cell repertoires in COVID-19. Germline loops: CDR1 LNHDA, CDR2 SQIVND (reference sequence). V gave up 7 bases and J gave up 8 bases, with 11 bases separating them. The CDR3 is 11 amino acids. The data were produced by immunoSEQ multiplex PCR, yet TCRdb's version contains in-frame clones alone and is incomplete. The data hold 130,000 to 150,000 clones, with about 87% observed a single time. The origin of this receptor is a man aged 50-60 years who had recovered from COVID-19. The chain is built from TRBV19 and TRBJ1-2, with no clear D. The specimen was peripheral blood. CDR3: CASTRGEGYTF. The CDR3 coding sequence is TGTGCCAGTACTCGTGGGGAGGGCTACACCTTC.